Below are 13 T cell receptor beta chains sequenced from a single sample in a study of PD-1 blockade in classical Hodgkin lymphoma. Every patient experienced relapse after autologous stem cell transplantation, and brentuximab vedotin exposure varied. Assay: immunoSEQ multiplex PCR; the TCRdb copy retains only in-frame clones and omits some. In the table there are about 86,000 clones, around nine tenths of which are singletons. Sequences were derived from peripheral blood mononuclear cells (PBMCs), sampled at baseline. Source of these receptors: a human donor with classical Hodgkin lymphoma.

For the CDR3, the DNA is TGTGCCAGCAGTGGAGTAGACTACAATGAGCAGTTCTTC. Translated: CASSGVDYNEQFF. The chain joins TRBV27 to TRBJ2-1; unclear D gene. CDR1 MNHEY and CDR2 SMNVEV come from the germline V gene (reference sequence). V was pared by 5 bases and J by 3 bases, with 8 bases between. This CDR3 is built from 13 residues.

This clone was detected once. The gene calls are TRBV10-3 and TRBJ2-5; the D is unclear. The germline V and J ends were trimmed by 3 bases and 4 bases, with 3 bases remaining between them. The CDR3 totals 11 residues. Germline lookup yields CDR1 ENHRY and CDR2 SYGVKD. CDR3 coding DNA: TGTGCCATCAGTGAACGAGAGACCCAGTACTTC. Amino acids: CAISERETQYF.

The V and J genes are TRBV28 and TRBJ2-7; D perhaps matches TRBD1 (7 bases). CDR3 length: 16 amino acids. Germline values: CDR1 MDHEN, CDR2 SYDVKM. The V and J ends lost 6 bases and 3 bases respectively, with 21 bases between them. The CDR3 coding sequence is TGTGCCAGCAGCCCGAGGACAGGCTTGGACTACTACGAGCAGTACTTC. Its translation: CASSPRTGLDYYEQYF.

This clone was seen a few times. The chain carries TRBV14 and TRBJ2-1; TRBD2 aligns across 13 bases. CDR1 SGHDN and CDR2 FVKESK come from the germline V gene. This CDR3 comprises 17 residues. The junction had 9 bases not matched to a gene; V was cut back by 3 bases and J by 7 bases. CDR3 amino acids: CASSQYSGLAGVNEQFF. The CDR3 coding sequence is TGTGCCAGCAGCCAGTATTCCGGACTAGCGGGAGTAAATGAGCAGTTCTTC.

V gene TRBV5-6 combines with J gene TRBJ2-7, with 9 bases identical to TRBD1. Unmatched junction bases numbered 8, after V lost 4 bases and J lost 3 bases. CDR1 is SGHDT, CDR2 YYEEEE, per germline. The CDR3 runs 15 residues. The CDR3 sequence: CASSRGQGRNYEQYF. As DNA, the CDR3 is TGTGCCAGCAGCCGGGGACAGGGTCGAAACTACGAGCAGTACTTC.

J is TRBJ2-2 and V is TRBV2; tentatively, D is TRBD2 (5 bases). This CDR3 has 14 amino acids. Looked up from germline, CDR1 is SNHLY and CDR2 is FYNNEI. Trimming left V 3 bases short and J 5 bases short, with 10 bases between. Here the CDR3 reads CASSDSGVTGELFF. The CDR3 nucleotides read TGTGCCAGCAGTGATTCCGGGGTGACCGGGGAGCTGTTTTTT.

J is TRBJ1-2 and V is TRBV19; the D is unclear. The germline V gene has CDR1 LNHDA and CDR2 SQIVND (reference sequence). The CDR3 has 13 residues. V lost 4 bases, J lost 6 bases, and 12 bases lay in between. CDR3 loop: CASSRMDFDGYTF. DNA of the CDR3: TGTGCCAGTAGTAGAATGGATTTCGATGGCTACACCTTC.

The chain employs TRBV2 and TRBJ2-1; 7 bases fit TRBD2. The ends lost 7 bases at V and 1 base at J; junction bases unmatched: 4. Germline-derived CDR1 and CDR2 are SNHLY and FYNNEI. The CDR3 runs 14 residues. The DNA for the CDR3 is TGTGCCAGCATATTAGCGGGTTCCTACAATGAGCAGTTCTTC. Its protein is CASILAGSYNEQFF.

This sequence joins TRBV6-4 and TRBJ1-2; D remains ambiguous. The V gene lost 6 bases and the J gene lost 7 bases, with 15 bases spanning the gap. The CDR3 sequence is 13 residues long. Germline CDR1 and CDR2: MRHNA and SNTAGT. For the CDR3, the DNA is TGTGCCAGCAGCCCCGGAGGGTCGGGTGGCTACACCTTC. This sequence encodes CASSPGGSGGYTF.

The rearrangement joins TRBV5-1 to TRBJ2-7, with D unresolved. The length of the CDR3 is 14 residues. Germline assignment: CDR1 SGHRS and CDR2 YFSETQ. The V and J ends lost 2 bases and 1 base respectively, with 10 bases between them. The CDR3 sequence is CASSFEPASYEQYF. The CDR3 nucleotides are TGCGCCAGCAGCTTTGAGCCGGCGTCCTACGAGCAGTACTTC.

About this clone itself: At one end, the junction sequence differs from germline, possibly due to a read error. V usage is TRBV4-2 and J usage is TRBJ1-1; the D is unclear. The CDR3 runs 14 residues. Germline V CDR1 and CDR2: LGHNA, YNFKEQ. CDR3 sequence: CASSQDWQDTEVFF. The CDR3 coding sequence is TGTGCCAGCAGCCAAGATTGGCAGGATACTGAAGTTTTCTTT.

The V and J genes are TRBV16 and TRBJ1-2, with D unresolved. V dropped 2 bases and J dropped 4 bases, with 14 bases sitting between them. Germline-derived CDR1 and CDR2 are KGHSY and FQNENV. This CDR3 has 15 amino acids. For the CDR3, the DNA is TGTGCCAGCAGCCAAGGTCCGGGATCCGGCTATGGCTACACCTTC. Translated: CASSQGPGSGYGYTF. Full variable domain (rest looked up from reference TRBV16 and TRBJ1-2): GEEVAQTPKHLVRGEGQKAKLYCAPIKGHSYVFWYQQVLKNEFKFLISFQNENVFDETGMPKERFSAKCLPNSPCSLEIQATKLEDSAVYFCASSQGPGSGYGYTFGSGTRLTVV.

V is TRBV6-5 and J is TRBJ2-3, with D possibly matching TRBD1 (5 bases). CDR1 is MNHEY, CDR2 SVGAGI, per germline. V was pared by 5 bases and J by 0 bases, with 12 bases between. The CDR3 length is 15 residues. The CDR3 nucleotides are TGTGCCAGCAGTCACAGGATCCCTAGCACAGATACGCAGTATTTT. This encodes CASSHRIPSTDTQYF.